This T cell receptor (beta chain) comes out of a study of blood T cell repertoires in COVID-19. Participants came from about 23 US areas, aged roughly 18 to 89 years. Cohorts were determined from participant-reported clinical history. After removal of 0 bases from V and 3 bases from J, the junction contained 8 bases not matched to a gene. There are 17 residues in the CDR3. Original processing methods: By means of reference gene primer amplification, nucleated cell counts were estimated. The assay was immunoSEQ multiplex PCR, and TCRdb's table has in-frame clones only and misses some. V and J calls and clone size are given by that table; D and trimming were obtained from the DNA. In the table there are around 310,000 clones, around nine tenths of which are singletons.

The source material was PBMCs or T cells enriched from blood (not recorded which). V usage is TRBV23-1 and J usage is TRBJ2-4, with 7 nucleotides matching TRBD2. TRBV23-1 falls under the ORF class, with uncertain function. This receptor was obtained from a woman under 40 who had recovered from COVID-19. The CDR3 sequence: CASSQSFGEGGKNIQYF. The CDR3 nucleotides read TGCGCCAGCAGTCAATCCTTCGGGGAGGGCGGCAAAAACATTCAGTACTTC.